The entry below describes one T cell receptor (beta chain). Its target is not known. Germline V gene lookup returns CDR1 SGDLS and CDR2 YYNGEE. CDR3 length equals 14 residues. V was cut by 0 bases and J by 3 bases, with 10 bases left in between. Patients had blood sampled at baseline and again on cycle 4 day 1 and cycle 7 day 1. Clones were sequenced by immunoSEQ multiplex PCR, and TCRdb holds only the in-frame ones, with some missing. This sample has approximately 12,000 clones, with roughly 75% found just once. This entry belongs to a study of OX40 agonist ivuxolimab in advanced cancers. Background on the study: Patients received the agonistic anti-OX40 (CD134) antibody ivuxolimab. Subjects had a mean age of about 65 years, with a range of roughly 20 to 79; approximately 83% were male. Study conclusions and caveats: There were, on average, more expanded clones in CD8+ T cells than in CD4+.

The sequencing used CD4+ or CD8+ T cells sorted from blood, collected in a trial of the OX40 agonist ivuxolimab. The rearrangement links TRBV9 to TRBJ2-7; D is uncertain. This TCR was sampled from an adult with an advanced solid tumor such as melanoma, head and neck, liver or kidney cancer. The DNA of the CDR3 is TGTGCCAGCAGCGTAGATGCAGAGTTCTACGAGCAGTACTTC. This sequence encodes CASSVDAEFYEQYF.